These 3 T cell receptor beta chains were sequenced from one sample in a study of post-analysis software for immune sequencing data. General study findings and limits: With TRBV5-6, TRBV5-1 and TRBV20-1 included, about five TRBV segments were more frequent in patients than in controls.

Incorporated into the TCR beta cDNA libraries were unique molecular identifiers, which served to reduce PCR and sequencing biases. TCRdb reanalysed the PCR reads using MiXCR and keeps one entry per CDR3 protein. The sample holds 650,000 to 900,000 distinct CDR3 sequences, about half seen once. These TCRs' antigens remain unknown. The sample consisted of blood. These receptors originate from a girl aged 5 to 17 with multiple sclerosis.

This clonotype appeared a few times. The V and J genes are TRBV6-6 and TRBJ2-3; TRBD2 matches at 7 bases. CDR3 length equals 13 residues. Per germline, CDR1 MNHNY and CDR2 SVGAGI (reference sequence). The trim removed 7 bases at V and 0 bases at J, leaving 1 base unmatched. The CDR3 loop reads CASMGGSTDTQYF. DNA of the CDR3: TGTGCCAGCATGGGGGGGAGCACAGATACGCAGTATTTT.

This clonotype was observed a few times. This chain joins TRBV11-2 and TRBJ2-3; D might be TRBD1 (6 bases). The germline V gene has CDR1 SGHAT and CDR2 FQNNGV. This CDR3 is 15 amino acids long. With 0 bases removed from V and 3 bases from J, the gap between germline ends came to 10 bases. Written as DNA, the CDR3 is TGTGCCAGCAGCTTAGACAGGGGAAGAACAGATACGCAGTATTTT. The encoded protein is CASSLDRGRTDTQYF.

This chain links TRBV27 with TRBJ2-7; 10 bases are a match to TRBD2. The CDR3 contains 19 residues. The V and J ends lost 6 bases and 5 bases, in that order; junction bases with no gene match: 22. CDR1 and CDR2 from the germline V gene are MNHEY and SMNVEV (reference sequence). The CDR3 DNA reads TGTGCCAGCAGCTTCTCAGGTCCTGCCCGGACTAGCGGAGACAACGAGCAGTACTTC. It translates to CASSFSGPARTSGDNEQYF.